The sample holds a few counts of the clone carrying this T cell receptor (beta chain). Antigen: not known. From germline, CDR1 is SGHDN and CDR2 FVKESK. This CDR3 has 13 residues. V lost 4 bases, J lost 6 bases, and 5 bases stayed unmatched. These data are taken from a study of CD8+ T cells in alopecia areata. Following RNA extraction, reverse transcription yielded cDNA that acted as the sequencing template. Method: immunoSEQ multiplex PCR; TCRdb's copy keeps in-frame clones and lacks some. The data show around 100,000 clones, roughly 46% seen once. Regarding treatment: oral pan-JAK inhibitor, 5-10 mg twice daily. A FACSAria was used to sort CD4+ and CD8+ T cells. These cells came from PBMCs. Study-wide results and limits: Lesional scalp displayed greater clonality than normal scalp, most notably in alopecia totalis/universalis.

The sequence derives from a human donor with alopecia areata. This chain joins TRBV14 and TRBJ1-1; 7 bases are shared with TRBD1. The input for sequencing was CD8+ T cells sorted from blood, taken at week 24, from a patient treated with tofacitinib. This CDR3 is CASSPQGGPEAFF. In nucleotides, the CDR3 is TGTGCCAGCAGCCCCCAGGGGGGGCCTGAAGCTTTCTTT. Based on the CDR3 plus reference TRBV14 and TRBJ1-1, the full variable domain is EAGVTQFPSHSVIEKGQTVTLRCDPISGHDNLYWYRRVMGKEIKFLLHFVKESKQDESGMPNNRFLAERTGGTYSTLKVQPAELEDSGVYFCASSPQGGPEAFFGQGTRLTVV.